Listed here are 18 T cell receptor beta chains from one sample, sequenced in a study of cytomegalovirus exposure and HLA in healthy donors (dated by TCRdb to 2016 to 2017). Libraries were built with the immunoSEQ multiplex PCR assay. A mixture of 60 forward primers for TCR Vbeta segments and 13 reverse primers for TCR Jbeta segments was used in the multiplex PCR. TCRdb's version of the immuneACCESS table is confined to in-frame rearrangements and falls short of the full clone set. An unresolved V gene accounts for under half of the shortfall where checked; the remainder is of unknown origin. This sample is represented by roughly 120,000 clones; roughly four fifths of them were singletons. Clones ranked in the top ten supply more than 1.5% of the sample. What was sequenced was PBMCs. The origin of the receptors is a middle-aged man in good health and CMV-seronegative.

The CDR3: CSFNRGIGTDTQYF. DNA of the CDR3: TGCAGTTTCAACAGGGGAATCGGAACAGATACGCAGTATTTT. This chain uses TRBV29-1 with TRBJ2-3; 7 bases match TRBD1. The germline gives CDR1 SQVTM, CDR2 ANQGSEA. The CDR3 extends over 14 amino acids.

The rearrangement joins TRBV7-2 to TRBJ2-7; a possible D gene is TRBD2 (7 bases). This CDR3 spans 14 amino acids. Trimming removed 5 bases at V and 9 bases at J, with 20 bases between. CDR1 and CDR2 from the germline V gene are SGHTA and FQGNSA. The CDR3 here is CASSRGGDEIWQYF. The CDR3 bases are TGTGCCAGCAGCCGAGGGGGGGACGAGATTTGGCAGTACTTC.

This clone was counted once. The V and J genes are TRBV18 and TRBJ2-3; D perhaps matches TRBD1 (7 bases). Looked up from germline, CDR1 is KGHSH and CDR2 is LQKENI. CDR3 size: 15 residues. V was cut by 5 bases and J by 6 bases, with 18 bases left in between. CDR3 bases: TGTGCCAGCTCAGCCCAGGAGGGGGCGGCGGATACGCAGTATTTT. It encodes CASSAQEGAADTQYF.

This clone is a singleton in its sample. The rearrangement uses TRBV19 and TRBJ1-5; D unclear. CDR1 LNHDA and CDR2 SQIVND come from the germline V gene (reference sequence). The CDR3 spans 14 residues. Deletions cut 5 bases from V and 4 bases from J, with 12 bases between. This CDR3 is CASSRHGENQPQHF. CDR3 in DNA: TGTGCCAGTAGTCGCCACGGAGAAAATCAGCCCCAGCATTTT. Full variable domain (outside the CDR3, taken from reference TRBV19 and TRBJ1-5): DGGITQSPKYLFRKEGQNVTLSCEQNLNHDAMYWYRQDPGQGLRLIYYSQIVNDFQKGDIAEGYSVSREKKESFPLTVTSAQKNPTAFYLCASSRHGENQPQHFGDGTRLSIL.

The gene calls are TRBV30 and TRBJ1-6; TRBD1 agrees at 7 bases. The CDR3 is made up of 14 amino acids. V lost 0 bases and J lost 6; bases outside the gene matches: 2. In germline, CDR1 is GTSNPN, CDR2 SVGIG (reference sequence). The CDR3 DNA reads TGTGCCTGGAGTGTGGACAGGCTTAATTCACCCCTCCACTTT. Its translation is CAWSVDRLNSPLHF. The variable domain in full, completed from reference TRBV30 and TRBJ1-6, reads SQTIHQWPATLVQPVGSPLSLECTVEGTSNPNLYWYRQAAGRGLQLLFYSVGIGQISSEVPQNLSASRPQDRQFILSSKKLLLSDSGFYLCAWSVDRLNSPLHFGNGTRLTVT.

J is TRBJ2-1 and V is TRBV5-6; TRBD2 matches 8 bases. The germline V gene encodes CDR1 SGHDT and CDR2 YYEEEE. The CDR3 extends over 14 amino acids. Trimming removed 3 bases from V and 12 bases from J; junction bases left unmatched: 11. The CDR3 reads CASSSRAGARGQFF. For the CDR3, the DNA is TGTGCCAGCAGCTCCCGAGCGGGAGCGCGGGGGCAGTTCTTC. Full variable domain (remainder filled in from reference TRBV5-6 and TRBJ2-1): DAGVTQSPTHLIKTRGQQVTLRCSPKSGHDTVSWYQQALGQGPQFIFQYYEEEERQRGNFPDRFSGHQFPNYSSELNVNALLLGDSALYLCASSSRAGARGQFFGPGTRLTVL.

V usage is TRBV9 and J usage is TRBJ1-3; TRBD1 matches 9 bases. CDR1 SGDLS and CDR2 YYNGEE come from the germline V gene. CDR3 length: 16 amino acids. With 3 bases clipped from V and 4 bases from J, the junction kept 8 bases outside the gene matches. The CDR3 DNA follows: TGTGCCAGCAGCGGACCACTACAGGGGGCGGGAAACACCATATATTTT. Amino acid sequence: CASSGPLQGAGNTIYF.

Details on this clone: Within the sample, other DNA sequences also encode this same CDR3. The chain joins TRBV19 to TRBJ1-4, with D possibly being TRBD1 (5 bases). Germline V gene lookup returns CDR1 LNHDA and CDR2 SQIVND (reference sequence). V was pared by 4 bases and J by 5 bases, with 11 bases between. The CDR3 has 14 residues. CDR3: CASSTRGLNEKLFF. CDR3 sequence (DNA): TGTGCCAGTAGTACGCGGGGACTCAATGAAAAACTGTTTTTT.

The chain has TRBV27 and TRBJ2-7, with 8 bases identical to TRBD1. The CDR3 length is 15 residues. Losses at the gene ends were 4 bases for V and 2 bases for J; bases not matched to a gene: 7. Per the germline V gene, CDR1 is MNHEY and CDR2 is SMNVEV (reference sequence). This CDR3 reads CASSYQTGGTYEQYF. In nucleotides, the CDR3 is TGTGCCAGCAGTTACCAAACAGGGGGTACCTACGAGCAGTACTTC.

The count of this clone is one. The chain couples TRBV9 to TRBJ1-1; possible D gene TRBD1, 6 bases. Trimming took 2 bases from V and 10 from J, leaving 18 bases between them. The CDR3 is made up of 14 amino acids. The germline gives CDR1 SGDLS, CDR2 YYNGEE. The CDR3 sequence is CASSVGRGGQGAFF. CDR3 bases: TGTGCCAGCAGCGTGGGCCGGGGGGGGCAGGGAGCTTTCTTT.

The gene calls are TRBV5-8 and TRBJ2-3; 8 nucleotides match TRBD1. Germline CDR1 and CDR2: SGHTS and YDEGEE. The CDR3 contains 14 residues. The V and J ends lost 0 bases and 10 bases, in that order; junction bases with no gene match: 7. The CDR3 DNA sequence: TGTGCCAGCAGCTTGGCTGGGACAGGTCTACCGCAGTATTTT. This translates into CASSLAGTGLPQYF.

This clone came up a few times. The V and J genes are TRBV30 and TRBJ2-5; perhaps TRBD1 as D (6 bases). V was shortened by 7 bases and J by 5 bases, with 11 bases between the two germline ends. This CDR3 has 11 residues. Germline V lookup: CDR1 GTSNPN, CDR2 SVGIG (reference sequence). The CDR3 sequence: CASRGRETQYF. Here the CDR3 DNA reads TGTGCCTCCAGGGGACGGGAGACCCAGTACTTC.

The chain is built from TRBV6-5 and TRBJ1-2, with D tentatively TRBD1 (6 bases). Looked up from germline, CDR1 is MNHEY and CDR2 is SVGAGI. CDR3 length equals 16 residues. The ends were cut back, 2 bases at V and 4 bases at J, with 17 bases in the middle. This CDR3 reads CASSYGQGLSAYGYTF. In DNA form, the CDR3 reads TGTGCCAGCAGTTACGGTCAGGGGCTATCGGCCTATGGCTACACCTTC.

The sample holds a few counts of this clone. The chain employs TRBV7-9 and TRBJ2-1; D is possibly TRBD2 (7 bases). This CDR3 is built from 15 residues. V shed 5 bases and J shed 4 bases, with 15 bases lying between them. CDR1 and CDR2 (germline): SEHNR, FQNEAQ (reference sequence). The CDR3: CASSGKGGGYNEQFF. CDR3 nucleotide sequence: TGTGCCAGCAGCGGGAAGGGGGGGGGATACAATGAGCAGTTCTTC.

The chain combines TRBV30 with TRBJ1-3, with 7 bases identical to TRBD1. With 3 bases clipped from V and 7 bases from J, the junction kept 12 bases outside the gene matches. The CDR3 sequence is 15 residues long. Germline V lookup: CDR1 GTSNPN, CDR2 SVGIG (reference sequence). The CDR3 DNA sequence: TGTGCCTGGAGCCTCAGAGGGGGCGCGGGGAACACCATATATTTT. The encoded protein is CAWSLRGGAGNTIYF. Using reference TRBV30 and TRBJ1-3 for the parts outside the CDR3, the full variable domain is SQTIHQWPATLVQPVGSPLSLECTVEGTSNPNLYWYRQAAGRGLQLLFYSVGIGQISSEVPQNLSASRPQDRQFILSSKKLLLSDSGFYLCAWSLRGGAGNTIYFGEGSWLTVV.

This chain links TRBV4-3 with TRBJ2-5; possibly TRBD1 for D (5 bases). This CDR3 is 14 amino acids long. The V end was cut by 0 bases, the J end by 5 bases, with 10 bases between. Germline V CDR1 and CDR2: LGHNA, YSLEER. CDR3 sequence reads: CASSQEGAGETQYF. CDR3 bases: TGCGCCAGCAGCCAAGAAGGGGCAGGGGAGACCCAGTACTTC.

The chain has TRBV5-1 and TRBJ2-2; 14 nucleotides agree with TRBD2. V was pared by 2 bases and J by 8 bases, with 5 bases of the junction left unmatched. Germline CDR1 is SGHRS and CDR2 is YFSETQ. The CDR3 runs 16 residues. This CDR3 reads CASSFGTSGREGELFF. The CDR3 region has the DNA TGCGCCAGCAGCTTCGGGACTAGCGGGAGAGAAGGGGAGCTGTTTTTT.

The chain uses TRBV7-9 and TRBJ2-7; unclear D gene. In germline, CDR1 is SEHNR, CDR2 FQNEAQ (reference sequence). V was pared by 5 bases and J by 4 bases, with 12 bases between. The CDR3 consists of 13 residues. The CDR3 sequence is CASSHGERYEQYF. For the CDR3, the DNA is TGTGCCAGCAGCCATGGTGAGCGTTACGAGCAGTACTTC.